This record concerns one T cell receptor (beta chain) sequence. The authors' processing: Reference gene primer amplification in the assay estimated nucleated cell counts. Measured with immunoSEQ multiplex PCR; TCRdb has only the in-frame clones, and not every one. D and trimming were read from the DNA, whereas the V and J calls and clone size are those reported in that table. The repertoire holds 200,000 to 250,000 clones, with nearly 90% as singletons. The CDR3 extends over 17 amino acids. The J segment lost 10 bases and the V segment lost 1 base, leaving 13 bases of the junction unmatched. The germline V gene has CDR1 LGHDT and CDR2 YNNKEL (reference sequence). This entry belongs to a study of blood T cell repertoires in COVID-19. For the study at large: The United States, Italy and Spain supplied acute and convalescent COVID-19 samples. Sample material is recorded as cDNA or gDNA derived from T cells, B-cell-depleted T cells, or PBMCs.

The sequence was collected from a woman younger than 30 who had recovered from COVID-19. The rearrangement uses TRBV3-1 (or the pseudogene TRBV3-2) and TRBJ2-1, with TRBD2 identical over 10 bases. The source material was peripheral blood. The CDR3 here is CASSQVDASGGGGEQFF. The DNA of the CDR3 is TGTGCCAGCAGCCAAGTCGATGCTAGCGGGGGAGGGGGCGAGCAGTTCTTC.